These 16 T cell receptor beta chains came from one sample sequenced in a study of CD8 T cells in ankylosing spondylitis. These receptors' antigens are unknown. Whole-study results and caveats: Ankylosing spondylitis blood seemed to carry a telltale TCR beta motif made of several highly homologous variants.

TCRdb redid the calling of the 5' RACE reads with MiXCR, one entry per CDR3 protein. In the table there are fewer than 750,000 distinct CDR3 sequences, 15% to 20% of which are singletons. Sequenced: blood, either unsorted or a sorted T cell fraction (not recorded which). The source of these receptors is a male donor with ankylosing spondylitis.

This clonotype was counted only a few times. The rearrangement links TRBV12-3 or TRBV12-4 to TRBJ2-2, with 7 positions matching TRBD2. The junction had 6 bases not matched to a gene; V was cut back by 4 bases and J by 4 bases. This CDR3 contains 15 residues. The CDR3 DNA follows: TGTGCCAGCAGTTGGTCCCTAGCGGCCACCGGGGAGCTGTTTTTT. This sequence encodes CASSWSLAATGELFF.

This clonotype was recorded only once. This chain links TRBV6-1 with TRBJ1-2; maybe TRBD1 (6 bases). Germline V gene sequence: CDR1 MNHNS, CDR2 SASEGT. Between the trimmed V and J ends, which lost 6 bases and 11 bases, there was a span of 22 bases. The CDR3 contains 14 residues. DNA for the CDR3: TGTGCCAGCAGGGACAGCTTAACACCTAGTGGGTACACCTTC. Its protein is CASRDSLTPSGYTF.

This clonotype has just a few counts. The V and J genes are TRBV29-1 and TRBJ2-7; TRBD1 aligns across 9 bases. CDR1 is SQVTM, CDR2 ANQGSEA, per germline. The CDR3 is 13 residues long. The V and J ends lost 3 bases and 5 bases, in that order; junction bases with no gene match: 5. CDR3 residues: CSVDPGTGNEQYF. As DNA, the CDR3 is TGCAGCGTTGACCCCGGGACAGGGAACGAGCAGTACTTC.

This clonotype was detected ten times or more. The genes are TRBV6-1 and TRBJ2-1; the D gene could be TRBD1 or TRBD2 (5 bases each). Trimming shortened V by 7 bases and J by 9 bases, and 19 bases separated the two germline ends. The CDR3 covers 14 residues. Germline assignment: CDR1 MNHNS and CDR2 SASEGT. The CDR3 is CASTEGLPSSEQFF. DNA for the CDR3: TGTGCCAGCACCGAGGGGTTACCCTCCAGTGAGCAGTTCTTC.

This clonotype was detected only a few times. This chain links TRBV2 with TRBJ1-6; D gene uncertain. This CDR3 has 13 residues. Trimming removed 10 bases from V and 8 bases from J, with 15 bases in between. The V gene's germline CDR1 is SNHLY and CDR2 FYNNEI. CDR3 amino acids: CATLPALDSPLHF. DNA for the CDR3: TGTGCCACCCTGCCGGCCCTAGATTCACCCCTCCACTTT.

The chain is built from TRBV7-2 and TRBJ2-7; D is unclear. Between the trimmed V and J ends, which lost 1 base and 3 bases, there was a span of 10 bases. CDR3 length: 14 residues. Germline V gives CDR1 SGHTA, CDR2 FQGNSA. The CDR3 region is CASSLGRSYYEQYF. The CDR3 DNA sequence: TGTGCCAGCAGCTTAGGTCGCTCCTACTACGAGCAGTACTTC.

This clonotype has a single count. This chain connects TRBV11-2 to TRBJ2-3; 8 nucleotides line up with TRBD2. Trimming took 1 base from V and 6 from J; bases not matched to a gene: 15. This CDR3 has 18 amino acids. Germline values: CDR1 SGHAT, CDR2 FQNNGV. The CDR3 region is CASSLGPHWSGSGDTQYF. CDR3 bases: TGTGCCAGCAGCTTAGGCCCCCACTGGAGCGGGAGTGGGGATACGCAGTATTTT.

The chain links TRBV6-1 to TRBJ1-5; 7 bases match TRBD1. The germline V gene has CDR1 MNHNS and CDR2 SASEGT. V shed 6 bases, J shed 4 bases, and the junction held 6 bases outside the gene matches. This CDR3 has 14 residues. CDR3 DNA: TGTGCCAGCAGGACAGGGACGGATAATCAGCCCCAGCATTTT. It yields the protein CASRTGTDNQPQHF.

This clonotype was seen a few times. This chain links TRBV29-1 with TRBJ2-2, with a possible D match to TRBD2 (6 bases). This CDR3 comprises 14 residues. CDR1 and CDR2 from the germline V gene are SQVTM and ANQGSEA. The V end was cut by 6 bases, the J end by 2 bases, with 13 bases between. CDR3 coding DNA: TGCAGCGTCCCGGGACTGGCTAACACCGGGGAGCTGTTTTTT. It yields the protein CSVPGLANTGELFF.

This clonotype occurred a few times. The V gene is TRBV5-8, the J gene TRBJ1-3, with a tentative D call TRBD1 (5 bases). This CDR3 contains 15 residues. Trimming took off 5 bases at V and 2 bases at J, with 14 bases between the two ends. Germline-derived CDR1 and CDR2 are SGHTS and YDEGEE. The CDR3 nucleotides are TGTGCCAGCAGTCCGGGGGTTGTGCCTGGAAACACCATATATTTT. It codes for CASSPGVVPGNTIYF.

This clonotype appeared once. This chain uses TRBV20-1 with TRBJ2-3; TRBD2 agrees at 11 bases. The germline V gene encodes CDR1 DFQATT and CDR2 SNEGSKA (reference sequence). J lost 1 base, V lost 6 bases, and 12 bases had no gene match. The CDR3 runs 17 residues. The CDR3 spells CSATSGSAPGGTDTQYF. The CDR3 nucleotides read TGCAGTGCCACTAGCGGGAGCGCCCCGGGGGGCACAGATACGCAGTATTTT.

There are a few counts of this clonotype. This rearrangement joins TRBV20-1 to TRBJ2-3; TRBD2 agrees at 9 bases. V lost 2 bases, J lost 1 base, and 4 bases stayed unmatched. The CDR3 extends over 15 amino acids. The germline CDR1 and CDR2 sequences are DFQATT and SNEGSKA (reference sequence). The CDR3 DNA is TGCAGTGCTAGACAGTCTAGCGGGGGCACAGATACGCAGTATTTT. Its translation: CSARQSSGGTDTQYF.

This clonotype was found a few times. This chain links TRBV12-3 or TRBV12-4 with TRBJ1-1, with D unresolved. The CDR3 contains 13 residues. Trimming took 5 bases from V and 1 from J, leaving 8 bases between them. The DNA for the CDR3 is TGTGCCAGCAGTCGCCCGGCGAACACTGAAGCTTTCTTT. Its protein is CASSRPANTEAFF.

This clonotype was detected only a few times. The rearrangement links TRBV7-9 to TRBJ2-1; D is perhaps TRBD2 (6 bases). The CDR3 is 16 amino acids. Trimming left V 3 bases short and J 9 bases short, with 21 bases between. CDR1 SEHNR and CDR2 FQNEAQ come from the germline V gene (reference sequence). The CDR3 sequence: CASSLGDLKLGGEQFF. DNA of the CDR3: TGTGCCAGCAGCTTGGGGGACCTAAAGTTGGGGGGTGAGCAGTTCTTC.

CDR3 protein: CASSVGRGSPGELFF. In nucleotides, the CDR3 is TGTGCCAGCAGCGTAGGAAGAGGGTCCCCCGGGGAGCTGTTTTTT. The chain couples TRBV9 to TRBJ2-2; D perhaps matches TRBD2 (5 bases). CDR1 and CDR2 from the germline V gene are SGDLS and YYNGEE. The CDR3 sequence is 15 residues long. The V and J ends lost 0 bases and 6 bases respectively, with 12 bases between them.

This chain links TRBV20-1 with TRBJ1-3, with TRBD1 identical over 9 bases. Germline V gives CDR1 DFQATT, CDR2 SNEGSKA (reference sequence). V gave up 6 bases and J gave up 4 bases; unmatched junction bases: 7. The CDR3 covers 14 residues. CDR3 sequence: CSAPTGGGGNTIYF. CDR3 nucleotides: TGCAGTGCGCCTACAGGGGGCGGAGGAAACACCATATATTTT.